The text below deals with one T cell receptor beta chain. These data are taken from a study of PD-L1 blockade in urothelial cancer. Using immunoSEQ multiplex PCR, the repertoire was profiled, and TCRdb retains in-frame clones only, with some absent. The sample lists more than 45,000 clones, 82% occurring once. Sequencing used PBMCs, obtained around atezolizumab (anti-PD-L1) treatment. The source is a man aged 65-85 years with urothelial cancer.

The CDR3 DNA follows: TGTGCCACCTCCGGGATGCTAGGTCAGCCCCAGCATTTT. It specifies CATSGMLGQPQHF. The genes are TRBV19 and TRBJ1-5; D gene uncertain. Germline V gene data show CDR1 as LNHDA and CDR2 as SQIVND (reference sequence). This CDR3 spans 13 amino acids. V was trimmed by 10 bases and J by 6 bases, leaving 16 bases between them.